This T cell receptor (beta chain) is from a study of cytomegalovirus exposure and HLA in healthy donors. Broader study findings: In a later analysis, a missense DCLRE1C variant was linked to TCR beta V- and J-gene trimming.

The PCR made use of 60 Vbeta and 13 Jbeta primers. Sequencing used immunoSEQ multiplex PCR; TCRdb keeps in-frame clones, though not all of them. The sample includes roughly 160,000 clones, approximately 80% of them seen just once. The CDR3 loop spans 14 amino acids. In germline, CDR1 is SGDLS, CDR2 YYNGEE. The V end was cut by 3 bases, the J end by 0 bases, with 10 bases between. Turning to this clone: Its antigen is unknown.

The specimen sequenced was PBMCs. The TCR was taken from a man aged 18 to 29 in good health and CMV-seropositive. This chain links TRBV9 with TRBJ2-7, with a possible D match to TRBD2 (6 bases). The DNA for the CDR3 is TGTGCCAGCAGCGCCGCGGGGCACTCCTACGAGCAGTACTTC. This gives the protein CASSAAGHSYEQYF.